The rows below give T cell receptor beta chains drawn from one sample of a study of cytomegalovirus exposure and HLA in healthy donors. TCRdb's table, derived via immunoSEQ multiplex PCR, lists solely in-frame clones and lacks some. The sample comprises around 80,000 clones, approximately 96% of which are singletons, and 1.3% rests with the top ten. What was sequenced was PBMCs. These receptors originate from a woman between 18 and 30 years old in good health and CMV-seronegative. Each CDR3 is given with its conserved first and last residue. A D gene is named only where the DNA matches it firmly.

D gene,CDR3 length,V gene,J gene,CDR3 protein,CDR3 DNA
-,16,TRBV7-9,TRBJ2-5,CASTPLLQRVQETQYF,TGTGCCAGCACCCCGCTCCTCCAGCGGGTCCAAGAGACCCAGTACTTC
-,18,TRBV5-1,TRBJ2-1,CASSLVARDFSGYNEQFF,TGCGCCAGCAGCTTGGTGGCAAGGGACTTTAGCGGATACAATGAGCAGTTCTTC
-,16,TRBV6-5,TRBJ2-7,CASSYSKAGPTYEQYF,TGTGCCAGCAGTTACTCGAAGGCAGGGCCAACCTACGAGCAGTACTTC
-,15,TRBV2,TRBJ2-7,CASSEPPGSRYEQYF,TGTGCCAGCAGTGAACCGCCTGGGAGCCGCTACGAGCAGTACTTC
-,15,TRBV5-1,TRBJ1-5,CASSLLGDSNQPQHF,TGCGCCAGCAGCTTGCTAGGGGATAGCAATCAGCCCCAGCATTTT
-,13,TRBV6-5,TRBJ1-1,CASSYAGWTEAFF,TGTGCCAGCAGTTACGCGGGGTGGACTGAAGCTTTCTTT
-,10,TRBV6-1,TRBJ2-5,CASTQETQYF,TGTGCCAGCACGCAAGAGACCCAGTACTTC
TRBD1,15,TRBV5-1,TRBJ1-4,CASSLQGATNEKLFF,TGCGCCAGCAGCTTACAGGGGGCAACTAATGAAAAACTGTTTTTT
TRBD2,20,TRBV27,TRBJ2-4,CASSLPQGTSGRGIKNIQYF,TGTGCCAGCAGTCTCCCTCAGGGGACTAGCGGGAGAGGTATCAAAAACATTCAGTACTTC
-,15,TRBV27,TRBJ1-6,CASSAQEGNGSPLHF,TGTGCCAGCAGTGCACAGGAGGGCAATGGTTCACCCCTCCACTTT
-,14,TRBV6-5,TRBJ1-5,CASSYSYSNQPQHF,TGTGCCAGCAGTTACTCGTATAGCAATCAGCCCCAGCATTTT
TRBD1,15,TRBV6-6,TRBJ2-7,CASRVSLDRGYEQYF,TGTGCCAGCCGAGTTAGTCTGGACAGGGGTTACGAGCAGTACTTC
-,12,TRBV28,TRBJ1-1,CASSFVSTEAFF,TGTGCCAGCAGTTTCGTCAGCACTGAAGCTTTCTTT
TRBD1,14,TRBV30,TRBJ1-2,CAWSEDRGSYGYTF,TGTGCCTGGAGTGAGGACAGGGGGTCTTATGGCTACACCTTC
TRBD2,15,TRBV9,TRBJ2-7,CASSVDPLAGGEQYF,TGTGCCAGCAGCGTAGATCCACTAGCGGGGGGCGAGCAGTACTTC
-,14,TRBV18,TRBJ2-5,CASSPIRGGETQYF,TGTGCCAGCTCACCAATTCGAGGGGGTGAGACCCAGTACTTC
-,14,TRBV15,TRBJ1-4,CATRGGITNEKLFF,TGTGCCACCAGAGGGGGTATAACTAATGAAAAACTGTTTTTT
-,13,TRBV7-9,TRBJ2-2,CASSLGSTGELFF,TGTGCCAGCAGCTTAGGTAGCACCGGGGAGCTGTTTTTT